This T cell receptor beta chain appears in the sequencing data of a study of T cells after posttransplantation cyclophosphamide. Cyclophosphamide on days +3 and +4 followed busulfan-fludarabine conditioning and a marrow graft. From germline, CDR1 is SGHAT and CDR2 FQNNGV. The CDR3 contains 17 residues. V lost 1 base and J 0 bases, leaving 13 bases between the germline ends. TCRdb keeps only in-frame clones here, not all; method: immunoSEQ multiplex PCR. The sample shows more than 9,000 clones, none of them appearing just once. This clone was recorded many times. The V gene is TRBV11-2, the J gene TRBJ1-5; no definite D call. The receptor was isolated from a female patient in her forties or fifties who received an allogeneic stem cell transplant from a related donor, was CMV-positive, and had no GVHD. The T cells may partly be graft donor cells. The sample consisted of PBMCs, taken after allogeneic stem cell transplant with posttransplant cyclophosphamide. The CDR3 DNA sequence: TGTGCCAGCAGCTTAGTGGGTCGGGGAGGTAGCAATCAGCCCCAGCATTTT. The encoded protein is CASSLVGRGGSNQPQHF.